This entry lists 21 T cell receptor beta chains sequenced from one sample in a study of response to subunit inactivated influenza vaccine. TCRdb re-analysed the RT-PCR reads in MiXCR, keeping a single row per CDR3 protein. The sample holds about 800,000 distinct CDR3 sequences; about 20% are singletons and the top ten take 10%. The sample consisted of PBMCs from blood, taken 4 to 6 days after vaccination. The receptor set was obtained from a man aged 45-65 years who received an inactivated influenza vaccine.

The J gene is TRBJ2-7, the V gene TRBV12-3 or TRBV12-4, with D maybe TRBD2 (5 bases). This CDR3 comprises 17 residues. V was cut by 6 bases and J by 1 base, with 22 bases left in between. CDR3 protein: CASRGGSSVGSSYEQYF. The CDR3 bases are TGTGCCAGCAGAGGAGGCAGCTCTGTAGGTTCGTCCTACGAGCAGTACTTC.

Many counts were recorded for this clonotype. The chain couples TRBV29-1 to TRBJ2-7, with D unresolved. Looked up from germline, CDR1 is SQVTM and CDR2 is ANQGSEA. The CDR3 length is 12 residues. The V and J ends lost 8 bases and 3 bases respectively, with 14 bases between them. This CDR3 reads CSTRTVNYEQYF. CDR3 bases: TGCAGCACCCGAACAGTGAACTACGAGCAGTACTTC.

There are a few counts of this clonotype. The V gene is TRBV15, the J gene TRBJ2-3; 9 bases agree with TRBD2. Losses at the gene ends were 5 bases for V and 1 base for J; bases not matched to a gene: 7. The CDR3 sequence is 16 residues long. Germline assignment: CDR1 LNHNV and CDR2 YYDKDF (reference sequence). Here the CDR3 reads CATSHLRGGGTDTQYF. The CDR3 DNA is TGTGCCACCAGCCACCTTCGCGGGGGGGGCACAGATACGCAGTATTTT.

V usage is TRBV15 and J usage is TRBJ2-3; D perhaps matches TRBD1 (5 bases). Trimming cost V 0 bases and J 0 bases, with 13 bases left between them. Germline V CDR1 and CDR2: LNHNV, YYDKDF (reference sequence). The CDR3 length is 17 residues. In DNA, the CDR3 is TGTGCCACCAGCAGAGATCCGAGACAGATTAGCACAGATACGCAGTATTTT. Residues: CATSRDPRQISTDTQYF.

J is TRBJ1-5 and V is TRBV4-1, with D hard to call. The V end lost 3 bases, the J end lost 0 bases, and 9 bases lay between the germline ends. CDR3 size: 15 residues. CDR1 and CDR2 from the germline V gene are MGHRA and YSYEKL. The CDR3 here is CASSQDEYSNQPQHF. DNA of the CDR3: TGCGCCAGCAGCCAGGATGAGTATAGCAATCAGCCCCAGCATTTT.

This clonotype has more than one count but fewer than ten. The chain couples TRBV7-9 to TRBJ2-4; D assignment may be TRBD1 or TRBD2 (5 bases each). Germline-derived CDR1 and CDR2 are SEHNR and FQNEAQ (reference sequence). CDR3 length: 13 amino acids. With 7 bases removed from V and 6 bases from J, the gap between germline ends came to 13 bases. CDR3 in DNA: TGTGCCAGCACCCTAAGTGGGGGAAACATTCAGTACTTC. Translating gives CASTLSGGNIQYF.

The rearrangement joins TRBV19 to TRBJ2-1; 9 bases line up with TRBD2. Germline lookup yields CDR1 LNHDA and CDR2 SQIVND (reference sequence). Unmatched junction bases numbered 6, after V lost 8 bases and J lost 1 base. This CDR3 contains 15 residues. The CDR3 loop is CASGKAGGSYNEQFF. The CDR3 nucleotides read TGTGCCAGTGGGAAGGCGGGAGGGTCCTACAATGAGCAGTTCTTC.

The gene calls are TRBV6-2 or TRBV6-3 and TRBJ2-7, with no clear D. Between the trimmed V and J ends, which lost 6 bases and 4 bases, there was a span of 10 bases. Germline V gene lookup returns CDR1 MNHEY and CDR2 SVGEGT. This CDR3 contains 12 residues. CDR3 protein: CASSNVGYEQYF. CDR3 DNA sequence: TGTGCCAGCAGCAACGTGGGGTACGAGCAGTACTTC.

The sample holds a few counts of this clonotype. The chain is built from TRBV5-1 and TRBJ2-3, with 7 nucleotides matching TRBD2. The ends lost 4 bases at V and 5 bases at J; junction bases unmatched: 7. Germline CDR1 is SGHRS and CDR2 is YFSETQ. CDR3 length: 14 amino acids. The CDR3 sequence is CASSPGLGVDTQYF. DNA for the CDR3: TGCGCCAGCAGCCCCGGACTAGGTGTAGATACGCAGTATTTT.

The chain carries TRBV20-1 and TRBJ2-1; 14 bases match TRBD2. Germline values: CDR1 DFQATT, CDR2 SNEGSKA (reference sequence). Germline trimming cut 2 bases from V and 1 base from J; bases unmatched to any gene: 10. The CDR3 contains 19 residues. This chain's CDR3 is CSARLTSGGAIPSYNEQFF. CDR3 DNA sequence: TGCAGTGCTAGATTGACTAGCGGGGGGGCTATCCCTTCCTACAATGAGCAGTTCTTC.

This clonotype was seen a handful of times. As DNA, the CDR3 is TGTGCCAGCAGTCCCCCCGGGCCGATGGAGACCCAGTACTTC. It specifies CASSPPGPMETQYF. The rearrangement joins TRBV25-1 to TRBJ2-5; D is ambiguous. The CDR3 covers 14 residues. Germline values: CDR1 MGHDK, CDR2 SYGVNS. Trimming cost V 5 bases and J 5 bases, with 15 bases left between them.

This clonotype was picked up many times. The genes are TRBV7-9 and TRBJ2-1; D uncertain. This CDR3 is 14 amino acids long. CDR1 SEHNR and CDR2 FQNEAQ come from the germline V gene (reference sequence). Trimming removed 4 bases from V and 3 bases from J, with 10 bases in between. The CDR3 loop reads CASSSRLDYNEQFF. The CDR3 bases are TGTGCCAGCAGCTCGAGACTTGACTACAATGAGCAGTTCTTC.

This clonotype has more than one count but fewer than ten. CDR3 sequence: CASSDLESEGPYNEQFF. CDR3 coding DNA: TGTGCCAGCAGCGACCTCGAAAGTGAGGGTCCCTACAATGAGCAGTTCTTC. V and J are TRBV7-9 and TRBJ2-1, with TRBD2 as a possible D gene (5 bases). CDR1 and CDR2 (germline): SEHNR, FQNEAQ (reference sequence). Trimming cost V 5 bases and J 2 bases, with 19 bases left between them. This CDR3 has 17 amino acids.

This clonotype was counted once. V is TRBV7-2 and J is TRBJ2-7; D unclear. Deletions cut 4 bases from V and 2 bases from J, with 18 bases between. The length of the CDR3 is 16 residues. Germline CDR1 is SGHTA and CDR2 is FQGNSA. The CDR3 region is CASSYTRPGRPYEQYF. Written as DNA, the CDR3 is TGTGCCAGCAGCTACACCAGGCCCGGACGGCCCTACGAGCAGTACTTC.

This clonotype was detected ten times or more. This CDR3 reads CASSEKGEYNQPQHF. CDR3 coding DNA: TGTGCCAGCAGTGAAAAAGGGGAGTACAATCAGCCCCAGCATTTT. The rearrangement links TRBV6-1 to TRBJ1-5; D perhaps matches TRBD1 (5 bases). Germline-derived CDR1 and CDR2 are MNHNS and SASEGT. The CDR3 extends over 15 amino acids. Trimming cost V 2 bases and J 3 bases, with 11 bases left between them.

This clonotype appeared a few times. CDR3 DNA sequence: TGTGCCAGCAGCCCACTAAGGACAGGGGGCATCAGCTACGAGCAGTACTTC. Its protein product is CASSPLRTGGISYEQYF. The chain recombines TRBV6-2 or TRBV6-3 with TRBJ2-7; TRBD1 matches at 11 bases. The CDR3 loop spans 17 amino acids. Germline values: CDR1 MNHEY, CDR2 SVGEGT. The V and J ends lost 6 bases and 3 bases, in that order; junction bases with no gene match: 13.

This clonotype was seen at least ten times. CDR3 sequence (DNA): TGCGCCAGCAGCTTCGACCTAGCGGTAAACGAGCAGTACTTC. Its protein is CASSFDLAVNEQYF. V is TRBV5-1 and J is TRBJ2-7; 7 bases are shared with TRBD2. This CDR3 contains 14 residues. Germline CDR1 and CDR2: SGHRS and YFSETQ. V was clipped by 2 bases and J by 5 bases; unmatched bases: 7.

DNA of the CDR3: TGTGCCAGCAGTGTTAACAGGGACAATGAGCAGTTCTTC. Its translation is CASSVNRDNEQFF. The chain has TRBV2 and TRBJ2-1, with TRBD1 as a possible D gene (6 bases). V shed 4 bases and J shed 5 bases, with 9 bases lying between them. The CDR3 loop spans 13 amino acids. Germline V gives CDR1 SNHLY, CDR2 FYNNEI.

The gene calls are TRBV5-1 and TRBJ2-2; D is unresolved. The germline gives CDR1 SGHRS, CDR2 YFSETQ. The CDR3 loop spans 17 amino acids. Trimming shortened V by 3 bases and J by 1 base, and 16 bases separated the two germline ends. CDR3 DNA: TGCGCCAGCAGCTCAACTTTTGGTCGTAAGAACACCGGGGAGCTGTTTTTT. It is translated as CASSSTFGRKNTGELFF. The whole variable domain, filled in from reference TRBV5-1 and TRBJ2-2, reads KAGVTQTPRYLIKTRGQQVTLSCSPISGHRSVSWYQQTPGQGLQFLFEYFSETQRNKGNFPGRFSGRQFSNSRSEMNVSTLELGDSALYLCASSSTFGRKNTGELFFGEGSRLTVL.

A few counts support this clonotype. The gene calls are TRBV7-2 and TRBJ2-3; either TRBD1 or TRBD2 may supply D (6 bases each). V lost 1 base, J lost 4 bases, and 15 bases lay in between. The germline gives CDR1 SGHTA, CDR2 FQGNSA. The CDR3 spans 16 residues. CDR3 amino acids: CASSLVGQRVPDTQYF. The CDR3 bases are TGTGCCAGCAGCTTAGTTGGACAGCGGGTCCCAGATACGCAGTATTTT.

The chain recombines TRBV5-5 with TRBJ2-2, with a possible D match to TRBD1 (6 bases). The CDR3 is 14 amino acids. V was clipped by 4 bases and J by 5 bases, with 12 bases between them. Germline CDR1 is SGHKS and CDR2 is YYEKEE (reference sequence). The CDR3 protein is CASSPRDITGELFF. The CDR3 coding sequence is TGTGCCAGCAGCCCCCGGGACATAACCGGGGAGCTGTTTTTT.